This T cell receptor beta chain appears in the sequencing data of a study of T cell repertoires in cytomegalovirus infection. Study context: Matching HLA type, along with CMV infection, was indicated by public TCR beta signatures.

Germline V CDR1 and CDR2: LNHDA, SQIVND (reference sequence). V shed 7 bases and J shed 0 bases, with 10 bases lying between them. CDR3 length: 14 amino acids. Regarding the study as a whole: Frequencies of public TCR beta families were cumulated, and this identified carriers of CMV plus the relevant HLA. HLA-C-restricted TCR beta clonotypes specific for CMV led the ex vivo response.

Points on this clonotype: The antigen is unknown.

Each CDR3 protein is one row after TCRdb ran MiXCR on the reads. The data contain around 300,000 distinct CDR3 sequences, about 20% of them singletons. The sequenced sample was cultured PBMCs, obtained from culture after CMV antigen stimulation. The chain recombines TRBV19 with TRBJ2-4; perhaps TRBD1 as D (5 bases). This TCR came from a human donor in good health (CMV status not recorded). Some clones in this sample may be carry-over from other donors' samples. CDR3 DNA: TGTGCCAGTACCATGGGGCTAGCCAAAAACATTCAGTACTTC. It is translated as CASTMGLAKNIQYF.